This paragraph reports one T cell receptor beta chain. This sample is drawn from a study of T cell clonotyping in hematopoietic cell transplantation. Sequencing was performed with immunoSEQ multiplex PCR; in TCRdb, only in-frame clones are kept and a portion is missing. The profile covers 15,000 to 20,000 clones, with 80% to 90% appearing a single time and over 3.5% taken by the ten largest. The V end was cut by 0 bases, the J end by 4 bases, with 8 bases between. The CDR3 has 13 amino acids. The germline CDR1 and CDR2 sequences are SGHNT and YYREEE (reference sequence). The V call is TRBV5-4, the J call TRBJ2-7; D uncertain. The specimen sequenced was peripheral blood mononuclear cells. The TCR was taken from a woman aged 40-49 years in good health. Some clones in this sample may be carry-over from other donors' samples. This CDR3 reads CASSLEDPYEQYF. As DNA, the CDR3 is TGTGCCAGCAGCTTGGAGGACCCGTACGAGCAGTACTTC. Together with reference TRBV5-4 and TRBJ2-7, the CDR3 gives the full variable domain: ETGVTQSPTHLIKTRGQQVTLRCSSQSGHNTVSWYQQALGQGPQFIFQYYREEENGRGNFPPRFSGLQFPNYSSELNVNALELDDSALYLCASSLEDPYEQYFGPGTRLTVT.